Listed below are T cell receptor beta chains from one sample, sequenced in a study of blood T cell repertoires in COVID-19. Clones were read by immunoSEQ multiplex PCR, and TCRdb kept only the in-frame ones, dropping some. This sample has nearly 80,000 clones, with approximately 78% found just once. Sequencing input: peripheral blood. The receptor source for this set is a woman in her seventies with acute or convalescent COVID-19. Each CDR3 is given with its conserved first and last residue. A D gene is named only where the DNA matches it firmly. Clone size is given for some rows only: seen once, a few or many times, or a class if the clone is expanded.

size	D	V	J	DNA	CDR3
-	-	TRBV20-1	TRBJ2-1	TGCAGTGCTAGTCAAGCCCGTCCCTCTTACAATGAGCAGTTCTTC	CSASQARPSYNEQFF
-	TRBD2	TRBV19	TRBJ2-5	TGTGCCAGTAGCCCGGCCGGGGGGAGCGAGACCCAGTACTTC	CASSPAGGSETQYF
few	-	TRBV11-2	TRBJ1-5	TGTGCCAGCAGCTTTTGGGCTGGGCAGCCCCAGCATTTT	CASSFWAGQPQHF
few	TRBD2	TRBV2	TRBJ2-3	TGTGCCAGTAGTCGTTTCTCTACTAGCGGCACAGATACGCAGTATTTT	CASSRFSTSGTDTQYF
-	-	TRBV3-1/TRBV3-2	TRBJ1-2	TGTGCCAGCAGCCCGGCGGGGTTAGGGGTCCCACTAGGTGGCTACACCTTC	CASSPAGLGVPLGGYTF
-	-	TRBV5-1	TRBJ2-2	TGCGCCAGCAGCTTGGAACCCAGCGGGACCGGGGAGCTGTTTTTT	CASSLEPSGTGELFF
-	TRBD1	TRBV15	TRBJ1-6	TGTGCCACCAGCAGAGATCGTACAGGGGGCAATTCACCCCTCCACTTT	CATSRDRTGGNSPLHF
-	-	TRBV12-3/TRBV12-4	TRBJ1-5	TGTGCCAGCAGGTATTCGGGTCAGCCCCAGCATTTT	CASRYSGQPQHF
once	TRBD2	TRBV7-6	TRBJ2-2	TGTGCCAGCAGCTCGCTAGCGGGAGGAACCGGGGAGCTGTTTTTT	CASSSLAGGTGELFF
-	TRBD1	TRBV5-4	TRBJ2-1	TGTGCCAGCAGCCTGGGTGGGACAGGGGGTTATGAGCAGTTCTTC	CASSLGGTGGYEQFF
-	TRBD2	TRBV28	TRBJ2-5	TGTGCCAGCAGTTCGTACTGGGAGCGGGGGGGAGAGACCCAGTACTTC	CASSSYWERGGETQYF
-	-	TRBV5-1	TRBJ1-2	TGCGCCAGCAGCTTCGGGGTTTCTGACGGCTACACCTTC	CASSFGVSDGYTF
-	-	TRBV6-6	TRBJ2-7	TGTGCCAGCTCCCTGGGAGGGGGCTACGAGCAGTACTTC	CASSLGGGYEQYF
-	-	TRBV5-1	TRBJ2-3	TGCGCCAGCAGCTTCGAAGCGAGGGGGTCTGTAGATACGCAGTATTTT	CASSFEARGSVDTQYF
once	-	TRBV4-1	TRBJ2-7	TGCGCCAGCAGCCTTACCGGGCGGGTGAGCTCCTACGAGCAGTACTTC	CASSLTGRVSSYEQYF
-	-	TRBV5-4	TRBJ1-4	TGTGCCAGCAGCCGGGACTCGCATGAAAAACTGTTTTTT	CASSRDSHEKLFF
once	-	TRBV2	TRBJ1-4	TGTGCCAGCAGTGCTCAGGGAACTAATGAAAAACTGTTTTTT	CASSAQGTNEKLFF
-	-	TRBV7-9	TRBJ2-2	TGTGCCAGCAGCTTTTCTCGGGGGGCCACCACCGGGGAGCTGTTTTTT	CASSFSRGATTGELFF
-	-	TRBV3-1/TRBV3-2	TRBJ1-1	TGTGCCAGCAGCGGAGGGGACACTGAAGCTTTCTTT	CASSGGDTEAFF
few	-	TRBV6-5	TRBJ2-5	TGTGCCAGCAGTTACTCCCGGGTTCAAGAGACCCAGTACTTC	CASSYSRVQETQYF
-	TRBD2	TRBV7-2	TRBJ2-3	TGTGCCAGCAGCTTAGTTTTGTCGGGAGGGCTTGGCAGGCAGTATTTT	CASSLVLSGGLGRQYF
few	-	TRBV5-6	TRBJ1-6	TGTGCCAGCAGCTTCAGAATCTCCTATAATTCACCCCTCCACTTT	CASSFRISYNSPLHF
-	-	TRBV27	TRBJ2-1	TGTGCCAGCAGTCCCAGACTAGTAACTCATGATGAGCAGTTCTTC	CASSPRLVTHDEQFF
-	TRBD2	TRBV27	TRBJ2-1	TGTGCCAGCAGTTCTAGCGGGAGGTATAATGAGCAGTTCTTC	CASSSSGRYNEQFF
-	-	TRBV3-1/TRBV3-2	TRBJ2-5	TGTGCCAGCAGCCCGGGAACATACCAAGAGACCCAGTACTTC	CASSPGTYQETQYF
-	TRBD1	TRBV30	TRBJ2-5	TGTGCCTGGAGTGTATATCGGACAGGGGAATACCAAGAGACCCAGTACTTC	CAWSVYRTGEYQETQYF
-	-	TRBV5-4	TRBJ2-2	TGTGCCAGCACCCGTGAGGTGGGGAACACCGGGGAGCTGTTTTTT	CASTREVGNTGELFF
-	TRBD1	TRBV18	TRBJ1-4	TGTGCCAGCTCATCACAGGGGGCTAATGAAAAACTGTTTTTT	CASSSQGANEKLFF
few	-	TRBV5-4	TRBJ1-2	TGTGCCAGCAGCGGGTACGGACAGAATGGCTACACCTTC	CASSGYGQNGYTF
-	-	TRBV7-9	TRBJ1-3	TGTGCCAGCAGCCCCGGGCCGGGCCAGGGATTCTCTGGAAACACCATATATTTT	CASSPGPGQGFSGNTIYF
few	-	TRBV20-1	TRBJ1-2	TGCAGTGCTAGTAACCGGGGGGGGGCGCTGAGCTATGGCTACACCTTC	CSASNRGGALSYGYTF
-	-	TRBV4-2	TRBJ2-7	TGTGCCAGTAGGGGGTTAGGGGGAGCCTACGAGCAGTACTTC	CASRGLGGAYEQYF
few	TRBD1	TRBV27	TRBJ2-1	TGTGCCAGCATAGGTTGGGCAGGGGGAGACAATGAGCAGTTCTTC	CASIGWAGGDNEQFF
-	-	TRBV4-1	TRBJ1-4	TGCGCCAGCAGCCAAGCAGGGTCCCCTAATGAAAAACTGTTTTTT	CASSQAGSPNEKLFF
-	-	TRBV11-3	TRBJ2-2	TGTGCCAGCAGCCCTACGAGCGGAAACACCGGGGAGCTGTTTTTT	CASSPTSGNTGELFF
-	TRBD2	TRBV9	TRBJ2-1	TGTGCCAGCAGCGAGACCCTCTCTAGCGGTGAGCAGTTCTTC	CASSETLSSGEQFF
once	TRBD2	TRBV3-1/TRBV3-2	TRBJ2-7	TGTGCCAGCAGCCTCCCAGATCGGGGGGACGAGCAGTACTTC	CASSLPDRGDEQYF
-	-	TRBV11-3	TRBJ2-5	TGTGCCAGCAGCTTAGACAGCGGCAATCAAGAGACCCAGTACTTC	CASSLDSGNQETQYF
-	TRBD1	TRBV4-1	TRBJ1-1	TGCGCCAGCAGCCCGACGGGACAGGGGAACACTGAAGCTTTCTTT	CASSPTGQGNTEAFF
-	TRBD2	TRBV6-5	TRBJ2-1	TGTGCCCTCAGGGACGGGAGGGGAGATGAGCAGTTCTTC	CALRDGRGDEQFF
-	-	TRBV11-2	TRBJ1-3	TGTGCCAGCAGATCCCTGGGGAGAAGCACCATATATTTT	CASRSLGRSTIYF
-	TRBD1	TRBV24-1	TRBJ1-2	TGTGCCACCAGTGATCCTGGGACAGGGCGTAGCGGCTACACCTTC	CATSDPGTGRSGYTF
-	TRBD2	TRBV29-1	TRBJ2-1	TGCAGCGTGGCAGCGGGAGAGTGGTTCGATGAGCAGTTCTTC	CSVAAGEWFDEQFF
-	-	TRBV5-1	TRBJ2-5	TGCGCCAGCAGCGTAATACAGGGAGAGGGCCAAGAGACCCAGTACTTC	CASSVIQGEGQETQYF
-	TRBD1	TRBV3-1/TRBV3-2	TRBJ1-6	TGTGCCAGCACCGGCCGGGACAGGGGGAATTCACCCCTCCACTTT	CASTGRDRGNSPLHF
-	-	TRBV7-3	TRBJ2-7	TGTGCCAGCAGCTTTTCGGGGGGCCAGGGATACGAGCAGTACTTC	CASSFSGGQGYEQYF
-	TRBD2	TRBV19	TRBJ2-7	TGTGCCAGTAGTATAGATGCGGGAGCAGACTACGAGCAGTACTTC	CASSIDAGADYEQYF
-	-	TRBV30	TRBJ2-7	TGTGCCTGGAGTGCCACACCCTACGAGCAGTACTTC	CAWSATPYEQYF
-	TRBD1	TRBV30	TRBJ1-2	TGTGCCTGGAGAAGAGGCAGGGGGCAGAGTGGCTACACCTTC	CAWRRGRGQSGYTF
-	-	TRBV6-1	TRBJ1-3	TGTGCCAGCAGTGAATATCAGGGGCTCGGAAACACCATATATTTT	CASSEYQGLGNTIYF
few	TRBD1	TRBV6-6	TRBJ2-7	TGTGCCAGCAGCGATTACAGGGGGCACGAGCAGTACTTC	CASSDYRGHEQYF
few	TRBD2	TRBV29-1	TRBJ2-4	TGCAGCGTTGAACTTGGACTAGCGGGAGTGTACATTCAGTACTTC	CSVELGLAGVYIQYF
-	-	TRBV5-4	TRBJ1-4	TGTGCCAGCAGCTCAGGCGTCACTAATGAAAAACTGTTTTTT	CASSSGVTNEKLFF
-	-	TRBV5-1	TRBJ1-1	TGCGCCAGCAGCCCGGGAGGTACTGAAGCTTTCTTT	CASSPGGTEAFF
once	TRBD1	TRBV6-5	TRBJ1-6	TGTGCCAGCAGGAGCCGACAGGGAACAGACTCACCCCTCCACTTT	CASRSRQGTDSPLHF
-	-	TRBV3-1/TRBV3-2	TRBJ2-1	TGTGCCAGCAGCCAAGATCTTGGAGCCAGCTCCTACAATGAGCAGTTCTTC	CASSQDLGASSYNEQFF